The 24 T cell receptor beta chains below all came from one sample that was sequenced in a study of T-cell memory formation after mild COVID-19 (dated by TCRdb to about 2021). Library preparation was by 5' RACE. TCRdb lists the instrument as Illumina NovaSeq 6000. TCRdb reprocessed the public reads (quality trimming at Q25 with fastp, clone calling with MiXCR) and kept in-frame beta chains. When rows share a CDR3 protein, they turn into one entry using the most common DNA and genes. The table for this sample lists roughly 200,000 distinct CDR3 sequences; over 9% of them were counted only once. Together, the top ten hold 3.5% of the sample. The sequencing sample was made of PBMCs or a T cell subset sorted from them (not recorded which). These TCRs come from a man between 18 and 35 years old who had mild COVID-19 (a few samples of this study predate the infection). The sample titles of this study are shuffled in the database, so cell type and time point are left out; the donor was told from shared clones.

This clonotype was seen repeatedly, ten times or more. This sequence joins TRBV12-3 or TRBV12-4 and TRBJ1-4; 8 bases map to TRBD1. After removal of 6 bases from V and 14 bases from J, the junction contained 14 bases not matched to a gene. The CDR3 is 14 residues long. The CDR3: CASRPAGQAVRLFF. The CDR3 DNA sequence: TGTGCCAGCAGGCCTGCGGGACAGGCCGTCAGGCTGTTTTTT.

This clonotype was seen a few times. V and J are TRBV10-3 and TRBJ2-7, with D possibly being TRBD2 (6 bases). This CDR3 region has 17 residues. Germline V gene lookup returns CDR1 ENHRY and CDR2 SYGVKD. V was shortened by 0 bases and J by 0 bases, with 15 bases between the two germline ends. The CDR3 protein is CAISESTGGISSYEQYF. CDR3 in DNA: TGTGCCATCAGTGAGTCGACTGGGGGGATAAGCTCCTACGAGCAGTACTTC.

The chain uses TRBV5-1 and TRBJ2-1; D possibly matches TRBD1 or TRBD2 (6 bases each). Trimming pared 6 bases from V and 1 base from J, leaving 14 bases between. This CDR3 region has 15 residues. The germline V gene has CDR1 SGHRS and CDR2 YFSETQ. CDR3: CASKMEGVSYNEQFF. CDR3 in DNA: TGCGCCAGCAAGATGGAGGGGGTTTCCTACAATGAGCAGTTCTTC.

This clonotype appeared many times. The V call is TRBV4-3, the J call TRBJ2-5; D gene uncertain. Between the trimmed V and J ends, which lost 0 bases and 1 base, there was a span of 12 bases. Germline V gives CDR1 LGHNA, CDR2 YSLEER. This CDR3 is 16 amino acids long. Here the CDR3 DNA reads TGCGCCAGCAGCCAAGAATGGCATTCTACCCAAGAGACCCAGTACTTC. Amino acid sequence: CASSQEWHSTQETQYF.

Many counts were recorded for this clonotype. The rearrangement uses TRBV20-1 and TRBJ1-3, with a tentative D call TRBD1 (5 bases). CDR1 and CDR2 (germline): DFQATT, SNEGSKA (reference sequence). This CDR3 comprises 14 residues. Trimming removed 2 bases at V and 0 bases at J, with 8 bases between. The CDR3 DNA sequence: TGCAGTGCTAGACAGGGTAGCTCTGGAAACACCATATATTTT. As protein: CSARQGSSGNTIYF.

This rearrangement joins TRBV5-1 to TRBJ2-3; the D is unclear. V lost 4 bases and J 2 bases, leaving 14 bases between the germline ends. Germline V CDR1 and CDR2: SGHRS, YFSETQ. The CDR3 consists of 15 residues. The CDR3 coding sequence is TGCGCCAGCAGCCCTAGTACTACCCACACAGATACGCAGTATTTT. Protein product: CASSPSTTHTDTQYF. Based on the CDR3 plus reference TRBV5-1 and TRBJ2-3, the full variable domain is KAGVTQTPRYLIKTRGQQVTLSCSPISGHRSVSWYQQTPGQGLQFLFEYFSETQRNKGNFPGRFSGRQFSNSRSEMNVSTLELGDSALYLCASSPSTTHTDTQYFGPGTRLTVL.

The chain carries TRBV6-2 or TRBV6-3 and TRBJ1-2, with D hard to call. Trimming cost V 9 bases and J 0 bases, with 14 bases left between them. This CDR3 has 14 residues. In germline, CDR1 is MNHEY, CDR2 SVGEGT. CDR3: CASAENGANYGYTF. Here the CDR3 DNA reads TGTGCCAGTGCGGAGAACGGAGCTAACTATGGCTACACCTTC.

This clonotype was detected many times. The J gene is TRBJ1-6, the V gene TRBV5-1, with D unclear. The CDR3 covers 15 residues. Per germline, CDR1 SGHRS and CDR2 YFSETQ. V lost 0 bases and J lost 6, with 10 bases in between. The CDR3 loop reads CASSLEGITNSPLHF. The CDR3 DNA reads TGCGCCAGCAGCTTGGAGGGAATTACTAATTCACCCCTCCACTTT.

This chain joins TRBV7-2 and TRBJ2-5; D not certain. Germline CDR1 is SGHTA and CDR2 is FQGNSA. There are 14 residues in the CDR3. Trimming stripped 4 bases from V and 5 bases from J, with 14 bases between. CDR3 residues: CASSSTRKRETQYF. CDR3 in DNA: TGTGCCAGCAGCTCCACAAGGAAGAGGGAGACCCAGTACTTC. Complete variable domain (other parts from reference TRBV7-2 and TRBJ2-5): GAGVSQSPSNKVTEKGKDVELRCDPISGHTALYWYRQSLGQGLEFLIYFQGNSAPDKSGLPSDRFSAERTGGSVSTLTIQRTQQEDSAVYLCASSSTRKRETQYFGPGTRLLVL.

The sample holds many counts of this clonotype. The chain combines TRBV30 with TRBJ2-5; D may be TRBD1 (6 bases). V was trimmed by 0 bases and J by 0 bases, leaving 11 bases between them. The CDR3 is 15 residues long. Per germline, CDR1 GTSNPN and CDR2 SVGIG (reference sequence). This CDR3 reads CAWSVDSYYQETQYF. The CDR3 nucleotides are TGTGCCTGGAGTGTGGACAGTTACTACCAAGAGACCCAGTACTTC. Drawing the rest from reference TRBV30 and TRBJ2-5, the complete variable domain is SQTIHQWPATLVQPVGSPLSLECTVEGTSNPNLYWYRQAAGRGLQLLFYSVGIGQISSEVPQNLSASRPQDRQFILSSKKLLLSDSGFYLCAWSVDSYYQETQYFGPGTRLLVL.

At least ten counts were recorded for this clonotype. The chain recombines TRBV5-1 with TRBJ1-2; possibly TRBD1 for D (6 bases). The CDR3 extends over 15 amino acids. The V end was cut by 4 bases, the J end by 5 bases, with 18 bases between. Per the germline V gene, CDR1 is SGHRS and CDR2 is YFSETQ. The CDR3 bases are TGCGCCAGCAGCGAGGGACACGGGGAGGATTATGGCTACACCTTC. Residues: CASSEGHGEDYGYTF.

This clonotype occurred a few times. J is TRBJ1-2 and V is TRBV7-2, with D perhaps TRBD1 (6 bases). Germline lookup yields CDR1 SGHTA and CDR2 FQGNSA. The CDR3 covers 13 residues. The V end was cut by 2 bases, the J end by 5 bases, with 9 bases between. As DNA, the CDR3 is TGTGCCAGCAGCTTATATCAGGGGTATGGCTACACCTTC. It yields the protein CASSLYQGYGYTF.

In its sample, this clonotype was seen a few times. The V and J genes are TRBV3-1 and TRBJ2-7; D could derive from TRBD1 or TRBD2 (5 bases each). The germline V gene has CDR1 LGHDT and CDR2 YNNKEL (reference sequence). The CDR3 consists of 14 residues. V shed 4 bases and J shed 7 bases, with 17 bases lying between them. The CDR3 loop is CASSPSGHQEEQYV. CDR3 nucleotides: TGTGCCAGCAGCCCGTCGGGGCACCAGGAGGAGCAGTACGTC.

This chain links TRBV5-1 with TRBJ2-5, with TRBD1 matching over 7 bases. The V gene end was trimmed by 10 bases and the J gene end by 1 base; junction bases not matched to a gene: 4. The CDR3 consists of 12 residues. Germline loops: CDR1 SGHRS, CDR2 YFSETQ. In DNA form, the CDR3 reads TGCGCCCGCTGGGACAGCCAAGAGACCCAGTACTTC. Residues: CARWDSQETQYF.

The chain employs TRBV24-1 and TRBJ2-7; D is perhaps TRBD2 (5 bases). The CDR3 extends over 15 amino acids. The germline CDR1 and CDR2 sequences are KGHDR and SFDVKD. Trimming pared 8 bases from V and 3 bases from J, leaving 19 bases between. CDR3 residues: CATIPLWRAFYEQYF. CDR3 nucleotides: TGTGCCACCATTCCACTCTGGCGGGCCTTCTACGAGCAGTACTTC.

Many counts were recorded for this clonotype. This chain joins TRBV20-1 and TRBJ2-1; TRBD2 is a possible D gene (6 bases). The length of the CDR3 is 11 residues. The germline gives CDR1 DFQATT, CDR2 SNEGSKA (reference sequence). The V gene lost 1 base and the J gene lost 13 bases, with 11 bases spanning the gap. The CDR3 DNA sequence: TGCAGTGCTAGAGCCGGGACTCCACAGTTCTTC. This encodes CSARAGTPQFF.

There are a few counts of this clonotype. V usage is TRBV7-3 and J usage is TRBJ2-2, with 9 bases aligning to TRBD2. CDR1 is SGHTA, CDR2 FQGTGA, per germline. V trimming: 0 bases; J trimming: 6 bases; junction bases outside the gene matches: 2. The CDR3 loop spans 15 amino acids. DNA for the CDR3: TGTGCCAGCAGCTTAACGCCTAGCGGGGCCGGGGAGCTGTTTTTT. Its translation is CASSLTPSGAGELFF.

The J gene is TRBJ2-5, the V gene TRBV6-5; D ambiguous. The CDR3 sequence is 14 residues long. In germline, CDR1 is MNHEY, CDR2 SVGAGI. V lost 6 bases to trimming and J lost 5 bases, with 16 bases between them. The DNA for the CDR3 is TGTGCCAGCAGACGGCTCGGGCCGCGGGAGACCCAGTACTTC. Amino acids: CASRRLGPRETQYF.

CDR3 DNA sequence: TGTGCCATCAGTGGAGCCGGACCAGAAAATTCACCCCTCCACTTT. This encodes CAISGAGPENSPLHF. The chain uses TRBV10-3 and TRBJ1-6; D call uncertain. Trimming took off 4 bases at V and 7 bases at J, with 14 bases between the two ends. Germline CDR1 ENHRY, CDR2 SYGVKD. The CDR3 is 15 residues long.

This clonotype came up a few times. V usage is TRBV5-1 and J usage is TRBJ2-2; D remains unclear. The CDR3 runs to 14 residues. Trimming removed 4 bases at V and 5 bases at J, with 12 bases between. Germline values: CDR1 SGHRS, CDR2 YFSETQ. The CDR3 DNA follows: TGCGCCAGCAGCCTGATGGGTGAGACCGGGGAGCTGTTTTTT. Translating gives CASSLMGETGELFF.

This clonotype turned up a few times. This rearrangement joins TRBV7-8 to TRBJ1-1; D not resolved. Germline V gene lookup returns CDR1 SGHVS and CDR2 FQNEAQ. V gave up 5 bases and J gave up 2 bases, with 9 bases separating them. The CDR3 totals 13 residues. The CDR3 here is CASSIMGNTEAFF. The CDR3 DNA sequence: TGTGCCAGCAGCATCATGGGTAACACTGAAGCTTTCTTT.

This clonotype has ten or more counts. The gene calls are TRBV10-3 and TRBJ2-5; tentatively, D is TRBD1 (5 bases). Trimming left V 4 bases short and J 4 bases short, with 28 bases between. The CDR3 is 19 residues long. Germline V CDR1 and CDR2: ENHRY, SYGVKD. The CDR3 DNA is TGTGCCATCAGTGGGGGAACGAAAGGGGCGGTTCCGGCTCCAGAGACCCAGTACTTC. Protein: CAISGGTKGAVPAPETQYF.

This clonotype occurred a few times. For the CDR3, the DNA is TGCGCCAGCAGCTTGGGGGAGAAGGGTAATGGCTACACCTTC. It yields the protein CASSLGEKGNGYTF. The rearrangement links TRBV5-1 to TRBJ1-2; D gene unclear. Germline CDR1 SGHRS, CDR2 YFSETQ. The CDR3 covers 14 residues. Between the trimmed V and J ends, which lost 0 bases and 6 bases, there was a span of 12 bases.

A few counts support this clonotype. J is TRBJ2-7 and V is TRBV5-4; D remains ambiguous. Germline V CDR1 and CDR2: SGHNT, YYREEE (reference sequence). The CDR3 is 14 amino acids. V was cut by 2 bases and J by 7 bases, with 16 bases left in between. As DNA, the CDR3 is TGTGCCAGCAGCTTAGGCGGCGCCCCTCGGGAGCAGTACTTC. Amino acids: CASSLGGAPREQYF.